This T cell receptor beta chain was retrieved from a study of T cell responses to AZD1222 COVID-19 vaccine. Study observations and caveats: Dominant at 160-218 and 743-854, vaccine-associated CD4 TCRs also spanned spike. Spike-specific TCR breadth rose after two AZD1222 doses, and depth rose as well. Per reports, nearly half of all spike-specific TCRs target regions that are unmutated in variants.

CDR1 and CDR2 from the germline V gene are KGHSH and LQKENI. Deletions cut 1 base from V and 0 bases from J, with 10 bases between. The CDR3 extends over 15 amino acids. Data came from immunoSEQ multiplex PCR; TCRdb stores just in-frame clones and leaves some out. This table has more than 50,000 clones, around 90% appearing once. A word on this clone: The antigen remains unidentified.

V gene TRBV18 combines with J gene TRBJ2-7; no reliable D call. Sequencing was performed on peripheral blood, taken 28 days after the second AZD1222 dose. This TCR derives from an adult who received the AZD1222 COVID-19 vaccine. The CDR3 nucleotides are TGTGCCAGCTCACCACTAGGCAGTAGCTCCTACGAGCAGTACTTC. This gives the protein CASSPLGSSSYEQYF.